This section outlines one TCR beta chain sequence together with its context. The data stem from a study of blood T cell repertoires in COVID-19. For the study at large: PBMCs, B-cell-depleted T cells, or T cells provided the cDNA or gDNA that made up the material.

Germline V gene sequence: CDR1 SGHTA, CDR2 FQGNSA. The CDR3 totals 12 residues. Deletions cut 5 bases from V and 3 bases from J, with 8 bases between. Assay used: immunoSEQ multiplex PCR; TCRdb lists only in-frame clones, some missing. The sample contains around 170,000 clones, roughly 86% of which appear only once. The sample consisted of peripheral blood. The origin of this receptor is a woman aged 30 to 39 with active or convalescent COVID-19. The J gene is TRBJ2-7, the V gene TRBV7-2, with D perhaps TRBD2 (6 bases). CDR3 bases: TGTGCCAGCAGCGCGGACTACTACGAGCAGTACTTC. It codes for CASSADYYEQYF.